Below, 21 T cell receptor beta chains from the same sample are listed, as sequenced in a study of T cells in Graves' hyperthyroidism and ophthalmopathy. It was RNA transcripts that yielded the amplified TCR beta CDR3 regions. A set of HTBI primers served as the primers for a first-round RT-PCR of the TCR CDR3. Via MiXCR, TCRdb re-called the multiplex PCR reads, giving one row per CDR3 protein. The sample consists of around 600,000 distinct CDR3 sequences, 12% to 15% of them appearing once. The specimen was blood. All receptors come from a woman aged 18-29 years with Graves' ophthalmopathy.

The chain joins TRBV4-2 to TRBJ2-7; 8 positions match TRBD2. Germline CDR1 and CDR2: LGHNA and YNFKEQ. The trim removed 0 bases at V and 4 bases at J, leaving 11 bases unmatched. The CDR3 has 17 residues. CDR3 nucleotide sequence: TGTGCCAGCAGCCAAGACGGGCTAACGGGGGGGTCGTACGAGCAGTACTTC. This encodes CASSQDGLTGGSYEQYF.

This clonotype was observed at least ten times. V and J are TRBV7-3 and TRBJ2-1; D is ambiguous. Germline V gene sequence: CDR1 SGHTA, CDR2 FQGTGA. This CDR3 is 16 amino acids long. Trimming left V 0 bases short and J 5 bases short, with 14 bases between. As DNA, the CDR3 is TGTGCCAGCAGCTTAACCCCCCAGCACAAAAACAATGAGCAGTTCTTC. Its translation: CASSLTPQHKNNEQFF.

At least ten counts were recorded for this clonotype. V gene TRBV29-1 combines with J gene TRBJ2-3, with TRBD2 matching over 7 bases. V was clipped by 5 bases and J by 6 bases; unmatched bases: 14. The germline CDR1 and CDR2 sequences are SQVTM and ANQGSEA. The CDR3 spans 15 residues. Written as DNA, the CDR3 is TGCAGCGTTAGGCCCTCGGCGGGAGTTTTGGATACGCAGTATTTT. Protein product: CSVRPSAGVLDTQYF.

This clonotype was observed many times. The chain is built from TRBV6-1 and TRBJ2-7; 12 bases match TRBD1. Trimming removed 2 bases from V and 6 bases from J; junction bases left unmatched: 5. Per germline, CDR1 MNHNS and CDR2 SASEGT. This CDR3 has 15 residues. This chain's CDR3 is CASSELGTGGSEQYF. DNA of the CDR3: TGTGCCAGCAGTGAACTAGGGACAGGGGGCTCCGAGCAGTACTTC.

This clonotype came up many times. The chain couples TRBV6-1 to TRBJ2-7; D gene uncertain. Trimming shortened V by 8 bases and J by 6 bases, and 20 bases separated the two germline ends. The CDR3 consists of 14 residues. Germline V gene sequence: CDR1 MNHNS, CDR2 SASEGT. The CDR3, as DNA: TGTGCCAGCTCGACCCGCAATGAGATCGGCGAGCAGTACTTC. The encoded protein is CASSTRNEIGEQYF.

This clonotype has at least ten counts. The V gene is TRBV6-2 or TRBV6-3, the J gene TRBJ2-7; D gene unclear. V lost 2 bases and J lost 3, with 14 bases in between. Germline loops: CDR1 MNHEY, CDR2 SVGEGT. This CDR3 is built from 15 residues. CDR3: CASSYVGQTLYEQYF. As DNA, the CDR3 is TGTGCCAGCAGTTACGTAGGGCAGACCCTCTACGAGCAGTACTTC.

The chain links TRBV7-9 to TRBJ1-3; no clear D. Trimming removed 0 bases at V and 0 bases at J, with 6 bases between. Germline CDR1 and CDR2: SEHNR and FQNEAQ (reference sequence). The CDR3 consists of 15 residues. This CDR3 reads CASSLAGFSGNTIYF. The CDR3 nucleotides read TGTGCCAGCAGCTTAGCAGGGTTCTCTGGAAACACCATATATTTT.

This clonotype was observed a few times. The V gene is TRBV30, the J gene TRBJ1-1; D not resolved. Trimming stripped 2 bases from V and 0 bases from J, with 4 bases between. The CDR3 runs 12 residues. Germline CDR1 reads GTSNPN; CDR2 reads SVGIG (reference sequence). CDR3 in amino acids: CAWSRLNTEAFF. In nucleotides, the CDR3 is TGTGCCTGGAGTCGGCTGAACACTGAAGCTTTCTTT.

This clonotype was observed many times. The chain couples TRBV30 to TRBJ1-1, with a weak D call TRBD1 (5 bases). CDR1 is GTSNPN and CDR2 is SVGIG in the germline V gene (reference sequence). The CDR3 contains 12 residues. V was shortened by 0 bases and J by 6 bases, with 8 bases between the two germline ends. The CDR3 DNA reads TGTGCCTGGAGTGTACAGGAGCCTGAAGCTTTCTTT. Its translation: CAWSVQEPEAFF.

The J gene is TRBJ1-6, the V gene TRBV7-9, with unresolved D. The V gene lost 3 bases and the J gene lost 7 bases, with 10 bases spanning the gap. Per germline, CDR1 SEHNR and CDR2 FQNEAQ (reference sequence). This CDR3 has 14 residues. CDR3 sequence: CASSLWAANSPLHF. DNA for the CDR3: TGTGCCAGCAGCTTGTGGGCGGCGAATTCACCCCTCCACTTT.

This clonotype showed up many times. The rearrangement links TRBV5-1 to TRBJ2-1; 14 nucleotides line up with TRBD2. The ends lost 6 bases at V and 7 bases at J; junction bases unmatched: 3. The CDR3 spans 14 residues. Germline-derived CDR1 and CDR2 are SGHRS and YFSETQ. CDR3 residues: CASKTSGRGNEQFF. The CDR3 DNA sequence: TGCGCCAGCAAGACTAGCGGGAGGGGTAATGAGCAGTTCTTC.

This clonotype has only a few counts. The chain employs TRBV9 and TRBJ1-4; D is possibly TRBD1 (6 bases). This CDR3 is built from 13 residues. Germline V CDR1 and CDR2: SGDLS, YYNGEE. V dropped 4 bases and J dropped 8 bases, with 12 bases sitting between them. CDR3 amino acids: CASSPDSGEKLFF. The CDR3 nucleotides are TGTGCCAGCAGCCCGGACAGCGGCGAAAAACTGTTTTTT.

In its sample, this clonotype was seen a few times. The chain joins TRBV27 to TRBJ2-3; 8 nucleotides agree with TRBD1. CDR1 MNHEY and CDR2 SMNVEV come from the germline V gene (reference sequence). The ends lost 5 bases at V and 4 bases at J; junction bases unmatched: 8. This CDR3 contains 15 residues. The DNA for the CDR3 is TGTGCCAGCAGTCGGCCAGGGGGCGCTTCAGATACGCAGTATTTT. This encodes CASSRPGGASDTQYF.

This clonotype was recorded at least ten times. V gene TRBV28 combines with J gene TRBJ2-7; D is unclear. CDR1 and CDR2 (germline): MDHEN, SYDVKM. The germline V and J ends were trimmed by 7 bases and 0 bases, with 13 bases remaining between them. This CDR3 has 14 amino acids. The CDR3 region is CASTNGRSSYEQYF. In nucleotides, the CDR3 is TGTGCCAGCACCAATGGACGGAGCTCCTACGAGCAGTACTTC.

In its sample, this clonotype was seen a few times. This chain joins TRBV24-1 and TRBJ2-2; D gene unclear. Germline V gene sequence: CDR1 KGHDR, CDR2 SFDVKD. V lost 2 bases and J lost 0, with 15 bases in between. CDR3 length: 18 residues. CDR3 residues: CATSDYLVRPPNTGELFF. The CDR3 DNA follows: TGTGCCACCAGTGATTACCTCGTGCGGCCGCCGAACACCGGGGAGCTGTTTTTT.

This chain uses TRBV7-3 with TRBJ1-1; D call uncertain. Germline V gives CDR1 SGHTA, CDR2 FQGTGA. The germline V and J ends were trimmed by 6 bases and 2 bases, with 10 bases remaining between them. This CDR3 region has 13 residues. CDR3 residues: CASRGIGNTEAFF. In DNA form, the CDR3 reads TGTGCCAGCAGAGGGATCGGTAACACTGAAGCTTTCTTT. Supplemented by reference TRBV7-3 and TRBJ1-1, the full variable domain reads GAGVSQTPSNKVTEKGKYVELRCDPISGHTALYWYRQSLGQGPEFLIYFQGTGAADDSGLPNDRFFAVRPEGSVSTLKIQRTERGDSAVYLCASRGIGNTEAFFGQGTRLTVV.

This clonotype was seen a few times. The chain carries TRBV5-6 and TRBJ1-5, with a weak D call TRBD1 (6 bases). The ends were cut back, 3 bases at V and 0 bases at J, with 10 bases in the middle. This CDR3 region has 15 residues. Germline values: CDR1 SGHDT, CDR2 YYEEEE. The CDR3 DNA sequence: TGTGCCAGCAGCTCCGGGGGCTATAGCAATCAGCCCCAGCATTTT. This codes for CASSSGGYSNQPQHF.

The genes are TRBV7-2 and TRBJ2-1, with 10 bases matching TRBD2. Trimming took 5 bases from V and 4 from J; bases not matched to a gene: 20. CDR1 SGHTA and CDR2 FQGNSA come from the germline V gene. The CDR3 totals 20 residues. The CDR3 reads CASSAPPSGSIAEVYNEQFF. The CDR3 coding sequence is TGTGCCAGCAGCGCCCCCCCTAGCGGGAGCATAGCGGAAGTATACAATGAGCAGTTCTTC.

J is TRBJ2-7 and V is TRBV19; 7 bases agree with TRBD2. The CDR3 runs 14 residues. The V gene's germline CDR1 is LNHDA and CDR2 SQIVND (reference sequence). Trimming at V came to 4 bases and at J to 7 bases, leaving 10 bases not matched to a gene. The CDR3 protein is CASSTRDYLGEQYF. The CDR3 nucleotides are TGTGCCAGTAGTACCCGGGACTACCTCGGGGAGCAGTACTTC.

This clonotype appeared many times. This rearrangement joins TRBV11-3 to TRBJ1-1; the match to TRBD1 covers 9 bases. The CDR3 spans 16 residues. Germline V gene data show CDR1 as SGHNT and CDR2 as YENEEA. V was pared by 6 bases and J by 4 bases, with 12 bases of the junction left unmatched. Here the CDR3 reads CASSTAGQGMGTEAFF. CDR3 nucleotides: TGTGCCAGCAGTACGGCGGGACAGGGTATGGGCACTGAAGCTTTCTTT.

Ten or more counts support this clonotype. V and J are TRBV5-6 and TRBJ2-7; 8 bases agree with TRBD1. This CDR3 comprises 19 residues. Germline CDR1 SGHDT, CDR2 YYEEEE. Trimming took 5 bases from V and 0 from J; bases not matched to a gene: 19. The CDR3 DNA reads TGTGCCAGCAGTCATGGCCCCTCAGGGCGGGACAGGCCCTCCTACGAGCAGTACTTC. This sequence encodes CASSHGPSGRDRPSYEQYF. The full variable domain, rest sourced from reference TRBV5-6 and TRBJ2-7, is DAGVTQSPTHLIKTRGQQVTLRCSPKSGHDTVSWYQQALGQGPQFIFQYYEEEERQRGNFPDRFSGHQFPNYSSELNVNALLLGDSALYLCASSHGPSGRDRPSYEQYFGPGTRLTVT.